This T cell receptor (beta chain) is from a study of identifying expanded T cells in peripheral blood. Overall study findings and caveats: Variance in clone template counts between two-week samples significantly increased with total template count across all healthy donors.

Only in-frame clones appear in the TCRdb table, and some are missing; sequencing was by immunoSEQ multiplex PCR. This table has about 100,000 clones, around 89% appearing once. For this clone: Its antigen is not identified.

Germline V CDR1 and CDR2: SGHVS, FQNEAQ. Trimming left V 2 bases short and J 0 bases short, with 25 bases between. This CDR3 is built from 20 residues. Sequencing was performed on blood. The chain couples TRBV7-8 to TRBJ1-1; D not resolved. The clonotype originates from a person aged 18 to 75 in good health. The CDR3: CASSLLHLGASPEVNTEAFF. The CDR3, as DNA: TGTGCCAGCAGCTTACTCCATTTAGGTGCCTCACCCGAGGTGAACACTGAAGCTTTCTTT.